Listed below are T cell receptor beta chains from one sample, sequenced in a study of T cell responses to AZD1222 COVID-19 vaccine. TCRdb's table, derived via immunoSEQ multiplex PCR, lists solely in-frame clones and lacks some. The repertoire holds 140,000 to 150,000 clones, with approximately 94% as singletons. The sequenced sample was peripheral blood, obtained on day 0 of AZD1222 vaccination. These receptors came from an adult in good health. The CDR3 runs from the conserved cysteine through the conserved F or W. D genes are given only for firm matches.

D gene	J gene	V gene	CDR3 protein	CDR3 DNA
TRBD1	TRBJ2-7	TRBV27	CASSPGQGYEQYF	TGTGCCAGCAGCCCAGGACAGGGCTACGAGCAGTACTTC
NA	TRBJ2-3	TRBV6-5	CASSYYRGYSTDTQYF	TGTGCCAGCAGTTACTACCGTGGATATAGCACAGATACGCAGTATTTT
TRBD1	TRBJ1-1	TRBV6-5	CASRIDRGQGEAFF	TGTGCCAGCAGGATCGACAGGGGGCAAGGTGAAGCTTTCTTT
NA	TRBJ1-6	TRBV6-2/TRBV6-3	CASSLTSGWGNSPLHF	TGTGCCAGCAGTTTAACTTCGGGGTGGGGTAATTCACCCCTCCACTTT
NA	TRBJ2-1	TRBV11-2	CASSPSQEQFF	TGTGCCAGCAGCCCCAGCCAAGAGCAGTTCTTC
NA	TRBJ2-2	TRBV3-1/TRBV3-2	CASRISAGGELFF	TGTGCCAGCCGCATTTCAGCGGGCGGGGAGCTGTTTTTT
NA	TRBJ1-5	TRBV5-1	CASSLEGDHQPQHF	TGCGCCAGCAGCTTGGAAGGGGATCATCAGCCCCAGCATTTT
NA	TRBJ1-3	TRBV15	CATSRSSGNTIYF	TGTGCCACCAGCCGGAGTTCTGGAAACACCATATATTTT
NA	TRBJ1-1	TRBV19	CASSRPLVTEAFF	TGTGCCAGTAGTAGGCCACTTGTCACTGAAGCTTTCTTT
NA	TRBJ1-1	TRBV9	CASSVGTANTEAFF	TGTGCCAGCAGCGTAGGGACAGCAAACACTGAAGCTTTCTTT